This T cell receptor (beta chain) was found in a study of blood T cells in healthy people across ages (dated by TCRdb to the mid-2010s). Concerning the study at large: In model experiments, template switching captured about one uniquely barcoded TCR beta cDNA molecule for every two T cells. Donors were grouped into four age groups: young (average 16 years), middle-aged (over 35), aged (approximately 67) and long-lived (82). To avoid experimental bias, donors of different ages were spread randomly across the sequencing lanes. The study measured age-related changes in TCR beta repertoire diversity using deep sequencing normalized with unique cDNA molecular identifiers. Two additional independent replicas of 1 million unique cDNA reads from the same blood draw were analyzed for two donors (one aged 18 to 30 and one aged 80 or older).

The research as a whole found: Estimates of total diversity from one million sequenced T cells were regarded as lower bounds and underestimates. Because profiling used bulk unsorted PBMCs, naive and antigen-experienced compartments could not be compared conclusively. Because the CMV infection status of the donors was unknown, age-related changes in expanded clonotypes may potentially have been confounded. Compared with the aged group, more naive CD4+ T cells, fewer expanded clones and increased TCR diversity were shown by the long-lived group, suggesting age selection. There was a strong correlation between observed TCR beta diversity and the percentage of naive T cells measured by flow cytometry. Observed TCR beta diversity per million T cells fell roughly linearly with age, and a significant reduction was already apparent by age approximately 41.

The library was built by means of 5' RACE. The second PCR ran for roughly 6 to 11 cycles and used a J-beta primer mix along with a sample-barcoded 5' primer. A unique molecular identifier was introduced onto each TCR beta cDNA molecule by a template-switch 5' adaptor carrying 12 random nucleotides. At least 2.5 million CDR3-containing paired-end reads were obtained from each sample. First-strand cDNA synthesis was performed from all RNA using the Mint cDNA synthesis kit, with priming by a TRBC-specific oligonucleotide. All cDNA was treated with uracil-DNA glycosylase and then went through a first 18-cycle PCR with the universal primers M1SS and BC2_uni_R. The original pipeline was this. Normalization of each sample was performed by random selection of 1 million high-quality reads, each carrying a distinct molecular identifier. Instead of being binned into consensus sequences, reads that shared molecular identifiers were thrown out. CDR3 identification, clonotype clustering and error correction used MiTCR with a Q25 quality threshold and the strictest error-elimination algorithm. A nonparametric unseen species model using Euler transformation provided a lower-bound estimate of total TCR beta diversity. TCRdb reworked the public reads: Q25 trimming with fastp, MiXCR clone assembly, productive beta chains retained. All rows with the same CDR3 protein become a single entry with the most common DNA and genes. TCRdb's processing, not the study's, gives the V and J calls here. This sample gives over 1,500,000 distinct CDR3 sequences in total; more than 35% of them show up just once. Under 30% of the sample is taken by the ten largest.

The donors were some 36 Caucasian individuals from Russia, aged roughly 6 to 90 years, who were systemically healthy. Each donor gave 8 to 10 milliliters of peripheral blood, drawn into EDTA-treated Vacutainer tubes. Ficoll-Paque density-gradient centrifugation was used to isolate PBMCs, with at least 6 million per sample. Total RNA was extracted from PBMCs with Trizol reagent, with at least 6 micrograms obtained per sample. Naive CD45RAhigh/CD27high T cell percentages were measured by flow cytometry on a PBMC aliquot from every donor. CDR1 MNHEY and CDR2 SVGAGI were looked up in the germline V gene. Measured from the cysteine to the phenylalanine, the CDR3 is 15 residues long. The entry retains the CDR3 DNA only, 45 bases that are in frame from base 1. Cut back by 4 bases and 1 base, the V and J ends lie 14 bases apart. There are a few counts of this clonotype. Its antigen remains undetermined. Base qualities are not provided; no much larger clone lies one nucleotide away.

The sample consisted of blood. This receptor was identified in a human donor in good health. The sequence links TRBV6-5 to TRBJ2-7; the D region possibly corresponds to TRBD1 (7 bases align). In nucleotide form, the sequence is TGTGCCAGCAGTTGGGCAGGGGGGAGGTCCTACGAGCAGTACTTC. It encodes CASSWAGGRSYEQYF.